The 24 T cell receptor beta chains in this list originate from one sample, sequenced in a study of blood T cells in healthy people across ages. The authors ran a second PCR of about 7 to 11 cycles using a sample-barcoded 5' primer and a J-beta primer mix. MiXCR, run by TCRdb on the 5' RACE reads, gives a single entry per CDR3 protein. The sample has some 1.5 million distinct CDR3 sequences; 35% to 45% are singletons. Source material: blood. The receptors derive from a woman between 18 and 29 years old in good health.

This clonotype was found a few times. The chain combines TRBV28 with TRBJ2-5; 7 positions match TRBD1. V lost 3 bases to trimming and J lost 2 bases; unmatched junction nucleotides: 6. CDR1 is MDHEN and CDR2 is SYDVKM in the germline V gene. The CDR3 length is 15 residues. The DNA of the CDR3 is TGTGCCAGCAGTTTGGCGGTCAGGGGGCAAGAGACCCAGTACTTC. This codes for CASSLAVRGQETQYF.

This clonotype was detected a few times. The genes are TRBV25-1 and TRBJ2-5; D not resolved. The CDR3 runs to 14 residues. Deletions cut 8 bases from V and 3 bases from J, with 16 bases between. The V gene's germline CDR1 is MGHDK and CDR2 SYGVNS. This CDR3 reads CASGPGIVKETQYF. The CDR3 DNA is TGTGCCAGCGGCCCAGGAATAGTGAAAGAGACCCAGTACTTC.

The V and J genes are TRBV20-1 and TRBJ2-1, with TRBD2 matching over 16 bases. The CDR3 contains 15 residues. The trim removed 2 bases at V and 13 bases at J, leaving 8 bases unmatched. Germline loops: CDR1 DFQATT, CDR2 SNEGSKA (reference sequence). The CDR3 here is CSARPPGLAGGPQFF. CDR3 sequence (DNA): TGCAGTGCTAGACCCCCGGGACTAGCGGGGGGGCCTCAGTTCTTC.

This clonotype was observed a single time. The chain employs TRBV7-9 and TRBJ1-2, with 7 bases lining up with TRBD1. The V gene end was trimmed by 0 bases and the J gene end by 7 bases; junction bases not matched to a gene: 5. Germline V gene sequence: CDR1 SEHNR, CDR2 FQNEAQ (reference sequence). CDR3 length: 14 amino acids. The CDR3 spells CASSLAGTVGGYTF. CDR3 nucleotides: TGTGCCAGCAGCTTAGCCGGGACAGTTGGTGGCTACACCTTC. The whole variable domain, remainder taken from reference TRBV7-9 and TRBJ1-2, is DTGVSQNPRHKITKRGQNVTFRCDPISEHNRLYWYRQTLGQGPEFLTYFQNEAQLEKSRLLSDRFSAERPKGSFSTLEIQRTEQGDSAMYLCASSLAGTVGGYTFGSGTRLTVV.

Of note for this clonotype: The germline gene is not matched at one end of the junction; a read error may be the cause. The chain links TRBV20-1 to TRBJ2-1, with 10 positions matching TRBD2. The length of the CDR3 is 14 residues. Germline values: CDR1 DFQATT, CDR2 SNEGSKA (reference sequence). CDR3 DNA sequence: TGCAGTACTAGAAGCGGGGGGGATTACAATGAGCAGTTCTTC. It translates to CSTRSGGDYNEQFF.

The chain carries TRBV15 and TRBJ2-3; a weak D match, TRBD2 (5 bases). CDR3 length equals 15 residues. Germline V gene data show CDR1 as LNHNV and CDR2 as YYDKDF (reference sequence). Trimming pared 1 base from V and 0 bases from J, leaving 8 bases between. In nucleotides, the CDR3 is TGTGCCACCAGCAGAGGAGGAGGCAGCACAGATACGCAGTATTTT. It encodes CATSRGGGSTDTQYF.

CDR3 in DNA: TGTGCCAGCAGCTTAAGGCTAGCGGGAGTCTCCGGGGAGCTGTTTTTT. This sequence encodes CASSLRLAGVSGELFF. The chain uses TRBV7-2 and TRBJ2-2; 10 nucleotides match TRBD2. The CDR3 loop spans 16 amino acids. Unmatched junction bases numbered 6, after V lost 2 bases and J lost 6 bases. Germline V CDR1 and CDR2: SGHTA, FQGNSA.

This clonotype appeared a few times. CDR3 coding DNA: TGCGCCAGCAGCCAAGTCGGGCCCCTGATCATTCAAGAGACCCAGTACTTC. This gives the protein CASSQVGPLIIQETQYF. This sequence joins TRBV4-1 and TRBJ2-5; D unclear. Trimming stripped 1 base from V and 2 bases from J, with 17 bases between. Germline values: CDR1 MGHRA, CDR2 YSYEKL. CDR3 length equals 17 residues.

The chain uses TRBV21-1 and TRBJ1-2; TRBD1, the table's D call, was not compared with the DNA. TRBV21-1 is labeled a pseudogene. This CDR3 has 13 residues. CDR3 protein: CASSPLRNGGYTF. The DNA of the CDR3 is TGTGCCAGCAGCCCCCTGCGGAACGGCGGCTACACCTTC.

The V call is TRBV7-2, the J call TRBJ2-7; tentatively, D is TRBD1 or TRBD2 (6 bases each). Germline V CDR1 and CDR2: SGHTA, FQGNSA. This CDR3 is 15 amino acids long. V lost 5 bases, J lost 0 bases, and 14 bases lay in between. CDR3 sequence (DNA): TGTGCCAGCAGCCACAGGGACTCACGCTCCTACGAGCAGTACTTC. Translated, it gives CASSHRDSRSYEQYF.

This clonotype showed up just a few times. V and J are TRBV29-1 and TRBJ2-3; no clear D gene. CDR3 length: 14 residues. Germline-derived CDR1 and CDR2 are SQVTM and ANQGSEA. V shed 6 bases and J shed 1 base, with 14 bases lying between them. CDR3 coding DNA: TGCAGCGTCCCCCCCCCCGGCGGCACAGATACGCAGTATTTT. Amino acids: CSVPPPGGTDTQYF.

A word on this clonotype: A much larger clone differs by one base, so this may be a read error. This chain connects TRBV29-1 to TRBJ2-7, with a weak D call TRBD1 (5 bases). The CDR3 runs 15 residues. Trimming removed 7 bases at V and 4 bases at J, with 23 bases between. Germline loops: CDR1 SQVTM, CDR2 ANQGSEA. The CDR3 loop reads CSAPGWTWDRYEQYF. In nucleotides, the CDR3 is TGCAGCGCTCCAGGTTGGACATGGGATCGGTACGAGCAGTACTTC.

The chain recombines TRBV5-5 with TRBJ1-2; D may be TRBD1 (5 bases). V was trimmed by 0 bases and J by 8 bases, leaving 14 bases between them. This CDR3 is 14 amino acids long. Germline CDR1 is SGHKS and CDR2 is YYEKEE (reference sequence). The CDR3 here is CASSLAPAEGGYTF. CDR3 nucleotide sequence: TGTGCCAGCAGCTTGGCCCCAGCCGAGGGGGGCTACACCTTC.

The V gene is TRBV4-1, the J gene TRBJ1-2; weak D call: TRBD1 (6 bases). Germline CDR1 reads MGHRA; CDR2 reads YSYEKL. The CDR3 consists of 16 residues. Trimming shortened V by 0 bases and J by 7 bases, and 18 bases separated the two germline ends. The CDR3 here is CASSQESFRDNVGYTF. The CDR3 nucleotides are TGCGCCAGCAGCCAAGAGTCCTTCCGGGACAACGTTGGCTACACCTTC.

This rearrangement joins TRBV7-2 to TRBJ2-3, with 11 positions matching TRBD2. After removal of 4 bases from V and 3 bases from J, the junction contained 6 bases not matched to a gene. CDR1 is SGHTA, CDR2 FQGNSA, per germline. The CDR3 is 16 amino acids. For the CDR3, the DNA is TGTGCCAGCAGCTCAATGCTAGCGGGAGGAACAGATACGCAGTATTTT. Translated: CASSSMLAGGTDTQYF.

In nucleotides, the CDR3 is TGTGCCAGCAGTGTCCGTCCTCAGGGGAATACGCAGTATTTT. This encodes CASSVRPQGNTQYF. J is TRBJ2-3 and V is TRBV2; D may be TRBD1 (6 bases). The ends were cut back, 4 bases at V and 7 bases at J, with 15 bases in the middle. Germline V gives CDR1 SNHLY, CDR2 FYNNEI. This CDR3 comprises 14 residues.

This clonotype showed up many times. V is TRBV11-2 and J is TRBJ1-2; D is unresolved. Germline values: CDR1 SGHAT, CDR2 FQNNGV. The CDR3 contains 14 residues. With 5 bases removed from V and 4 bases from J, the gap between germline ends came to 14 bases. The DNA of the CDR3 is TGTGCCAGCAGCCCGGACGGTGGTGGCTATGGCTACACCTTC. Protein: CASSPDGGGYGYTF.

A remark on this clonotype: The junction and the germline gene differ at one end; a read error may be behind it. V gene TRBV24-1 combines with J gene TRBJ2-1, with 10 bases that match TRBD1. The CDR3 sequence is 14 residues long. Germline V gives CDR1 KGHDR, CDR2 SFDVKD. CDR3 residues: CATSRGQGVYELFF. The CDR3 region has the DNA TGTGCCACCAGTAGAGGACAGGGGGTCTATGAGCTGTTCTTC.

This clonotype was observed a handful of times. J is TRBJ1-1 and V is TRBV15; D is perhaps TRBD1 (5 bases). CDR1 is LNHNV, CDR2 YYDKDF, per germline (reference sequence). This CDR3 contains 18 residues. Deletions cut 0 bases from V and 1 base from J, with 18 bases between. CDR3 DNA: TGTGCCACCAGCAGAGATCCCTTTGGGAGGACAAGGAACACTGAAGCTTTCTTT. Residues: CATSRDPFGRTRNTEAFF.

This sequence joins TRBV2 and TRBJ2-3; maybe TRBD2 (6 bases). The CDR3 loop spans 17 amino acids. Per germline, CDR1 SNHLY and CDR2 FYNNEI. Trimming removed 4 bases at V and 0 bases at J, with 17 bases between. CDR3 in amino acids: CASSVATLAASTDTQYF. The CDR3 nucleotides read TGTGCCAGCAGTGTAGCGACACTAGCAGCCAGCACAGATACGCAGTATTTT.

The chain couples TRBV6-2 or TRBV6-3 to TRBJ2-2; maybe TRBD1 (5 bases). CDR1 is MNHEY, CDR2 SVGEGT, per germline. This CDR3 is built from 14 residues. Deletions cut 5 bases from V and 5 bases from J, with 12 bases between. CDR3 region: CASSRQGRTGELFF. CDR3 DNA sequence: TGTGCCAGCAGTCGGCAGGGAAGGACCGGGGAGCTGTTTTTT.

V is TRBV10-3 and J is TRBJ2-5; D tentatively reads TRBD1 or TRBD2 (5 bases each). Germline V CDR1 and CDR2: ENHRY, SYGVKD. Trimming shortened V by 1 base and J by 11 bases, and 26 bases separated the two germline ends. The CDR3 is made up of 17 amino acids. The CDR3 nucleotides read TGTGCCATCAGTGAGTGGGGGACCCAGACCCCATACAAGGAGCAGTACTTC. Its translation: CAISEWGTQTPYKEQYF.

This clonotype was counted a few times. The rearrangement links TRBV29-1 to TRBJ2-7, with no clear D. The ends were cut back, 5 bases at V and 7 bases at J, with 18 bases in the middle. The CDR3 spans 13 residues. CDR1 and CDR2 from the germline V gene are SQVTM and ANQGSEA. The CDR3 is CSVNKNSYNEQYF. CDR3 DNA: TGCAGCGTTAATAAGAACTCCTACAATGAGCAGTACTTC.

The chain links TRBV20-1 to TRBJ2-5; 7 bases are a match to TRBD2. Per the germline V gene, CDR1 is DFQATT and CDR2 is SNEGSKA (reference sequence). The V and J ends lost 0 bases and 3 bases, in that order; junction bases with no gene match: 10. CDR3 length: 16 amino acids. DNA of the CDR3: TGCAGTGCTAGAGATTATCGGGCGGGGGTCAAAGAGACCCAGTACTTC. Encoded protein: CSARDYRAGVKETQYF.